The source of this T cell receptor beta chain is a study of shared clonotypes between healthy human individuals. Study at large: CD8 memory received one plate per donor, CD8 naive two, CD4 memory three and CD4 naive three. Whole-study results and caveats: Clonotypes shared by all four donors outscored non-shared clonotypes in generation probability.

In regard to this clone: The antigen is unknown.

The authors split each subset's genomic DNA evenly across several immunoSEQ plates. Sequencing was performed with immunoSEQ multiplex PCR; in TCRdb, only in-frame clones are kept and a portion is missing. The sample carries more than 2,000,000 clones, about 92% recorded once. This CDR3 is 15 amino acids long. V shed 0 bases, J shed 7 bases, and the junction held 4 bases outside the gene matches. CDR1 SGHKS and CDR2 YYEKEE come from the germline V gene (reference sequence). Sample: naive CD4+ T cells sorted from blood. Subset specified: CD45RA+ positively selected. The chain uses TRBV5-5 and TRBJ1-6; 7 positions agree with TRBD1. The receptor was derived from a man between 18 and 29 years old in good health. The CDR3 DNA reads as TGTGCCAGCAGCTTGGAGGGGGCAGCAAATTCACCCCTCCACTTT. As protein: CASSLEGAANSPLHF.